This is a list of T cell receptor beta chains from one sample in a study of molecular identifiers for immune sequencing clone quantification. TCRdb re-called the PCR reads through MiXCR, storing one row per CDR3 protein. The data show a few hundred thousand distinct CDR3 sequences, about a quarter seen once. Source material: naive CD8+ T cells from blood, with Jurkat cell RNA spiked in. These receptors were obtained from a human donor in good health. Some libraries in this study had Jurkat cell RNA spiked in. The CDR3 runs from the conserved cysteine through the conserved F or W. D genes are given only for firm matches. The size of a clone is reported for some rows only, either as once, few or many, or as a class for expanded clones.

j_gene,v_gene,d_gene,abundance,CDR3aa,CDR3nt
TRBJ2-1,TRBV4-3,.,.,CASSQDLLGAANEQFF,TGCGCCAGCAGCCAAGATCTATTGGGGGCCGCGAATGAGCAGTTCTTC
TRBJ2-7,TRBV20-1,TRBD1,.,CSTNAGTVSSYEQYF,TGCAGTACAAACGCCGGGACAGTAAGCTCCTACGAGCAATACTTC
TRBJ2-3,TRBV4-1,.,few,CASSPGLLGSTDTQYF,TGCGCCAGCAGCCCCGGACTACTCGGCTCCACAGATACGCAGTATTTT
TRBJ2-1,TRBV5-6,.,.,CASSFDPSVQFF,TGTGCCAGCAGCTTTGACCCTTCGGTGCAGTTCTTC
TRBJ2-7,TRBV25-1,.,.,CASSEPASYEQYF,TGTGCCAGCAGTGAACCCGCTAGCTACGAGCAGTACTTC
TRBJ2-7,TRBV20-1,.,few,CSAREVYEQYF,TGCAGTGCTAGAGAAGTTTACGAGCAGTACTTC
TRBJ2-3,TRBV13,TRBD2,many,CASSPQTSGSSSTDTQYF,TGTGCCAGCAGCCCCCAGACTAGCGGGAGCTCCAGCACAGATACGCAGTATTTT
TRBJ2-2,TRBV12-3/TRBV12-4,.,few,CASENLGSGELFF,TGTGCCAGCGAAAACCTGGGGTCCGGGGAGCTGTTTTTT
TRBJ2-1,TRBV18,TRBD1,.,CASSDGQGRSYEQFF,TGTGCCAGCTCAGACGGACAGGGCCGGTCCTATGAGCAGTTCTTC
TRBJ2-7,TRBV20-1,.,.,CSASTDYQLKGQYF,TGCAGTGCTTCAACTGACTACCAACTAAAAGGGCAGTACTTC
TRBJ1-6,TRBV20-1,.,few,CSARDQGGSSYNSPLHF,TGCAGTGCTAGGGATCAAGGGGGGAGCTCCTATAATTCACCCCTCCACTTT